The source of this TCR beta chain is a study of CD8 T cells in Susac syndrome. The CDR3 totals 15 residues. CDR1 MNHEY and CDR2 SMNVEV come from the germline V gene (reference sequence). The RNA input was about 0.5 to 1 ug, and it was reverse transcribed with random hexamers. Coverage of TCR beta CDR3 amplification by immunoSEQ multiplex PCR extended to 54 Vbeta and 13 Jbeta. TCRdb re-derived calls from the immunoSEQ multiplex PCR reads in MiXCR, one entry per CDR3 protein. The sample lists around 270,000 distinct CDR3 sequences, around 85% occurring once. TEMRA cells were enriched by FACS, while CD8+ and CD4+ T cells were obtained through a negative isolation that was performed magnetically. Turning to this clonotype: One end of the junction does not line up with germline, which may come from a read error.

The sequence derives from a human donor with multiple sclerosis. This rearrangement joins TRBV27 to TRBJ2-1; 13 bases align to TRBD2. Specimen: CD8+ T cells from PBMCs. CDR3 amino acids: CVSSPGLAGHNEQFF. In DNA, the CDR3 is TGTGTCAGCAGTCCGGGACTAGCGGGACACAATGAGCAGTTCTTC.